This TCR beta chain came from a study of spatial heterogeneity in lung cancer. Across the study: TCR and UMI combinations that were unique each appeared, on average, more than ten times in raw reads.

A unique molecular identifier was carried by every single TCR cDNA molecule. TCRdb used MiXCR to reprocess the 5' RACE reads, holding one entry per CDR3 protein. The table records approximately 44,000 distinct CDR3 sequences, 12% of them present only once. For this clonotype: Its antigen is undetermined.

The time point denotes: sample taken at primary tumor resection. Researchers sequenced whole RNA taken from tumor, nontumor lung or frozen PBMC without sorting. The cohort: under 80 early-stage, untreated non-small cell lung cancer patients. Study-wide findings and caveats: Detection of ubiquitous tumor TCRs in blood was higher at resection than follow-up.

V lost 4 bases, J lost 6 bases, and 12 bases lay in between. The CDR3 extends over 12 amino acids. Germline V gene sequence: CDR1 SQVTM, CDR2 ANQGSEA. Sequencing was performed on PBMCs, taken at surgery. The receptor's source is a female donor with early-stage non-small cell lung cancer. The chain recombines TRBV29-1 with TRBJ1-2; a possible D gene is TRBD1 (6 bases). This chain's CDR3 is CSVAGGADGYTF. Written as DNA, the CDR3 is TGCAGCGTTGCCGGGGGCGCCGATGGCTACACCTTC.